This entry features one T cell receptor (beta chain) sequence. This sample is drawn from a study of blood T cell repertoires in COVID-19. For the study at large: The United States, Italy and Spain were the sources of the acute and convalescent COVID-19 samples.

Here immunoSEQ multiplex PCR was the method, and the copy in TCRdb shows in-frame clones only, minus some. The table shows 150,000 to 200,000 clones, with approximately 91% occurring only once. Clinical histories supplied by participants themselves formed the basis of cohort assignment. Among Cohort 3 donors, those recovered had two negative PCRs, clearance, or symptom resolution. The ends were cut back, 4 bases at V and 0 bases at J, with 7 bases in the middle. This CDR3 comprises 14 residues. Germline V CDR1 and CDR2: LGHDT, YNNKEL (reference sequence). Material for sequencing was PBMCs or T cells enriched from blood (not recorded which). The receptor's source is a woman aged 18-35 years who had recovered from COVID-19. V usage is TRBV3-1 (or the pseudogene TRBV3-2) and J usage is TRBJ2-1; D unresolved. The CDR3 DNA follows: TGTGCCAGCAGCCCTCCTCCCTCCTACAATGAGCAGTTCTTC. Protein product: CASSPPPSYNEQFF.